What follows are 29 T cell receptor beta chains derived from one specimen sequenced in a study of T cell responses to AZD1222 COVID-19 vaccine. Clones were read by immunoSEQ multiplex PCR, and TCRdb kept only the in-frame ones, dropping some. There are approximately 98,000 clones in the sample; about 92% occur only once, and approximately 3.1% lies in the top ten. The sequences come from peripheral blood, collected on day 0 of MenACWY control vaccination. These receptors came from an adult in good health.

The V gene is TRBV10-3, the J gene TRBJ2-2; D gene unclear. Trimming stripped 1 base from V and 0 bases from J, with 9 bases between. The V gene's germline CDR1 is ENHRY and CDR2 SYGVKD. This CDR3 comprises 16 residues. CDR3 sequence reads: CAISELRTANTGELFF. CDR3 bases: TGTGCCATCAGTGAGTTAAGGACGGCGAACACCGGGGAGCTGTTTTTT.

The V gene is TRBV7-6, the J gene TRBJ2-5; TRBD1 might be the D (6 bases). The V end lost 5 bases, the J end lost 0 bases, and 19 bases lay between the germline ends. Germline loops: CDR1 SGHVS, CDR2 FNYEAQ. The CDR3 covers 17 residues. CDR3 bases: TGTGCCAGCAGCCGGACAGCTTGGACCCTCTACCAAGAGACCCAGTACTTC. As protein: CASSRTAWTLYQETQYF. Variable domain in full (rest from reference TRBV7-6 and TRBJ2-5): GAGVSQSPRYKVTKRGQDVALRCDPISGHVSLYWYRQALGQGPEFLTYFNYEAQQDKSGLPNDRFSAERPEGSISTLTIQRTEQRDSAMYRCASSRTAWTLYQETQYFGPGTRLLVL.

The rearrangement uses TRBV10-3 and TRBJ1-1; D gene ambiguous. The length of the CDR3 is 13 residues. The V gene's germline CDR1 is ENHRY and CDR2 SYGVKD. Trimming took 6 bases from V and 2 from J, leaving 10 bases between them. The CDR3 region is CAIRGEINTEAFF. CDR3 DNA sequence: TGTGCCATCAGGGGAGAGATTAACACTGAAGCTTTCTTT.

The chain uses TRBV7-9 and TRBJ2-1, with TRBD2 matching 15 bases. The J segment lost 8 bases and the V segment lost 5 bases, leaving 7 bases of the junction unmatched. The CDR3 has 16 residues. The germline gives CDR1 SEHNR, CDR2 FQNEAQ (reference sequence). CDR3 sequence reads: CASSGTSGGLGDEQFF. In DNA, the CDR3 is TGTGCCAGCAGCGGGACTAGCGGGGGGTTGGGTGATGAGCAGTTCTTC. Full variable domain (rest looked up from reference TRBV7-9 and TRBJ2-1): DTGVSQNPRHKITKRGQNVTFRCDPISEHNRLYWYRQTLGQGPEFLTYFQNEAQLEKSRLLSDRFSAERPKGSFSTLEIQRTEQGDSAMYLCASSGTSGGLGDEQFFGPGTRLTVL.

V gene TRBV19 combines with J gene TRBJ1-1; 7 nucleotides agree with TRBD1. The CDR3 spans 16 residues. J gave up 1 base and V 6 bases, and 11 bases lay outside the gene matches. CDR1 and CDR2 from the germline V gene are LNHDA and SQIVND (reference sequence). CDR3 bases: TGTGCCAGTAGCCCATTACAGGGGACTAAGAACACTGAAGCTTTCTTT. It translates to CASSPLQGTKNTEAFF.

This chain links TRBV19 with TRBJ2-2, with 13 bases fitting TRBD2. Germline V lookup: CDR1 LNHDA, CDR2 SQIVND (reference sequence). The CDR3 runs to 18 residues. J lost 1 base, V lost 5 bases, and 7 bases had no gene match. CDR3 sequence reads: CASSSGLAGVENTGELFF. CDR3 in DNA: TGTGCCAGTAGTTCAGGACTAGCGGGGGTAGAGAACACCGGGGAGCTGTTTTTT.

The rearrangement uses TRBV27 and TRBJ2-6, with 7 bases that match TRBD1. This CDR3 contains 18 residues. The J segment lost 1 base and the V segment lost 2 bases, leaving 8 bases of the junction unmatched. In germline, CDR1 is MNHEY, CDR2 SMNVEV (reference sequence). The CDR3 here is CASSLVRDSGSGANVLTF. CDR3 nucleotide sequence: TGTGCCAGCAGTTTAGTTCGGGACAGTGGATCTGGGGCCAACGTCCTGACTTTC.

The DNA for the CDR3 is TGTGCCAGCAGAGGGGACGCGGGGGGCAATCAGCCCCAGCATTTT. Translating gives CASRGDAGGNQPQHF. J is TRBJ1-5 and V is TRBV2; maybe TRBD1 (5 bases). Germline loops: CDR1 SNHLY, CDR2 FYNNEI. Deletions cut 6 bases from V and 2 bases from J, with 14 bases between. The CDR3 totals 15 residues.

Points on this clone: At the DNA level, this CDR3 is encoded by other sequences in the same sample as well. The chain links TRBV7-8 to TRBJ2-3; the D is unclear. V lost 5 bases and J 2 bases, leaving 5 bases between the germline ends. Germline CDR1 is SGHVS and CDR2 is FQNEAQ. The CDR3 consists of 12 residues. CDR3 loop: CASSTNTDTQYF. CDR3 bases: TGTGCCAGCAGCACTAACACAGATACGCAGTATTTT.

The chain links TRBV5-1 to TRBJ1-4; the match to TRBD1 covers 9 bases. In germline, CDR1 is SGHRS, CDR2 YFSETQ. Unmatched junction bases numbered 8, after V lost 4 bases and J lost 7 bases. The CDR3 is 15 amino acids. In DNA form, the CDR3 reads TGCGCCAGCAGCCTCGGACAGGGGTTCGGTGAAAAACTGTTTTTT. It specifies CASSLGQGFGEKLFF.

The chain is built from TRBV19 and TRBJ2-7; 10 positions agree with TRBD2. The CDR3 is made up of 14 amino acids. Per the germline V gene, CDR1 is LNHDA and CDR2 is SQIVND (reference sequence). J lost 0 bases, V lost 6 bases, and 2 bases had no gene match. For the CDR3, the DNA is TGTGCCAGTAGCGCTAGCGGGGGCTCCTACGAGCAGTACTTC. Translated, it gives CASSASGGSYEQYF.

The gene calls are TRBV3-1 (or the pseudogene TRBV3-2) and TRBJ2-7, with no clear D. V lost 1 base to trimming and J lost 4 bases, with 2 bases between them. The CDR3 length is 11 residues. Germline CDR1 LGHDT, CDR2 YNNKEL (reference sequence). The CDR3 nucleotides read TGTGCCAGCAGCCAAGGGTACGAGCAGTACTTC. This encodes CASSQGYEQYF.

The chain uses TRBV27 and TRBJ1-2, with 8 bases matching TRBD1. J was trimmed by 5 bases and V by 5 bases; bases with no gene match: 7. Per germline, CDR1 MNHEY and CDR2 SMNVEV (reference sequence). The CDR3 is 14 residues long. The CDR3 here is CASSARTGRYGYTF. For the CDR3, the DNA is TGTGCCAGCAGTGCGCGGACAGGGAGGTATGGCTACACCTTC.

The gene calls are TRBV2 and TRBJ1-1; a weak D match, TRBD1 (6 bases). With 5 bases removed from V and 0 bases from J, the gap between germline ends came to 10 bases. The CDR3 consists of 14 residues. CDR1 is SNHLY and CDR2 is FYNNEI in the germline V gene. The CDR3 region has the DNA TGTGCCAGCAGTTATGGACAGTTGAACACTGAAGCTTTCTTT. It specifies CASSYGQLNTEAFF.

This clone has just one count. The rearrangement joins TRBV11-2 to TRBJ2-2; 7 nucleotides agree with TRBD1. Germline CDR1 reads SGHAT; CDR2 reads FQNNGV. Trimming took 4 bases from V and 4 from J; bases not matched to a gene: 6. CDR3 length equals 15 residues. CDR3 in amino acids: CASSSLRQGTGELFF. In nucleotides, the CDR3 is TGTGCCAGCAGCTCCCTGAGACAGGGCACCGGGGAGCTGTTTTTT. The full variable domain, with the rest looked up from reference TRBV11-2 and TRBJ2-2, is EAGVAQSPRYKIIEKRQSVAFWCNPISGHATLYWYQQILGQGPKLLIQFQNNGVVDDSQLPKDRFSAERLKGVDSTLKIQPAKLEDSAVYLCASSSLRQGTGELFFGEGSRLTVL.

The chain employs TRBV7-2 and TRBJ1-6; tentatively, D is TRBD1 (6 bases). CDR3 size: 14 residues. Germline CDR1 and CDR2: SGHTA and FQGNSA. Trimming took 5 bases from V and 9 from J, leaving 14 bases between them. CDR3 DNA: TGTGCCAGCAGCATACAGGGTCGAGGTTCACCCCTCCACTTT. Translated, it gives CASSIQGRGSPLHF.

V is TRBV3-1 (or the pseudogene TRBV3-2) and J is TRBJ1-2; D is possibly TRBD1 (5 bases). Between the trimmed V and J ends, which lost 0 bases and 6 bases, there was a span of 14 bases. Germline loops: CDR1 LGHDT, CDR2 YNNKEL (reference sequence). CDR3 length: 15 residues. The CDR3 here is CASSQDSSGRNGYTF. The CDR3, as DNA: TGTGCCAGCAGCCAAGATTCGTCAGGGCGAAATGGCTACACCTTC.

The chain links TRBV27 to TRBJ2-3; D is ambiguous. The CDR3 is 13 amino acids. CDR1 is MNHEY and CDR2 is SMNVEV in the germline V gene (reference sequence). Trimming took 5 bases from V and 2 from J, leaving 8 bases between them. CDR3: CASSPEITDTQYF. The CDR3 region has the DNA TGTGCCAGCAGTCCGGAGATCACAGATACGCAGTATTTT.

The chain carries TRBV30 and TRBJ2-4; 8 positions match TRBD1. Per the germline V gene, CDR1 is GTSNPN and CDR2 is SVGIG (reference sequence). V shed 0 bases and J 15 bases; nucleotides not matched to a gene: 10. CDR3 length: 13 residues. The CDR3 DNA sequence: TGTGCCTGGAGTGTACAGGGGGACGAGCGTCCGTACTTC. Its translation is CAWSVQGDERPYF.

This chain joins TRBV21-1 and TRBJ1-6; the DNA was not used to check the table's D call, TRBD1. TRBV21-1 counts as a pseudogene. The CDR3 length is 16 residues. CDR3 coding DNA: TGTGCCAGCAGCAAAGGGGACAGGGTCGGTAATTCACCCCTCCACTTT. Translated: CASSKGDRVGNSPLHF.

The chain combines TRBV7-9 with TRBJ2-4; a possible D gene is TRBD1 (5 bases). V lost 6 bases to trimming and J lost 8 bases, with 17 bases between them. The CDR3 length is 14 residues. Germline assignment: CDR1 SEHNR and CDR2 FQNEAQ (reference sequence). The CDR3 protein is CASRPDTATDIQYF. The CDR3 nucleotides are TGTGCCAGCAGACCGGACACGGCGACGGACATTCAGTACTTC.

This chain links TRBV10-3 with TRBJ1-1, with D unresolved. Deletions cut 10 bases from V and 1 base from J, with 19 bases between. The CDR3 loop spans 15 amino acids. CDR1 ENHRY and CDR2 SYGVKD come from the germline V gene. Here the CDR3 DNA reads TGTGCCACGAATACGGGCCTCTCCACGAACACTGAAGCTTTCTTT. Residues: CATNTGLSTNTEAFF.

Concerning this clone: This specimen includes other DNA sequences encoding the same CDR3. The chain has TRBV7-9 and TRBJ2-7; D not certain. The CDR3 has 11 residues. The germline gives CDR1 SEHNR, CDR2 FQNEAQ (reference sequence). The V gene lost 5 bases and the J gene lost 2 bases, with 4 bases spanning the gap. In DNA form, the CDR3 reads TGTGCCAGCAGCGGGGCCTACGAGCAGTACTTC. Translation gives CASSGAYEQYF.

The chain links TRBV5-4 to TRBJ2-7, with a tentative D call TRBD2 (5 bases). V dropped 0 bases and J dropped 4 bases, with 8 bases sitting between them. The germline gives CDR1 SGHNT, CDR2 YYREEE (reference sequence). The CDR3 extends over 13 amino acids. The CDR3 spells CASSLGRFYEQYF. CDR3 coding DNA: TGTGCCAGCAGCTTGGGGAGGTTTTACGAGCAGTACTTC.

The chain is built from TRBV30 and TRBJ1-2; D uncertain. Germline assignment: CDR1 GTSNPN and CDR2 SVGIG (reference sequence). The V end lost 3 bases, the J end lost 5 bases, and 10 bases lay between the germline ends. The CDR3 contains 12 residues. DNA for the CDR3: TGTGCCTGGAGACGAAGTAGATATGGCTACACCTTC. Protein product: CAWRRSRYGYTF. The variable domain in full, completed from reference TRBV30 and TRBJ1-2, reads SQTIHQWPATLVQPVGSPLSLECTVEGTSNPNLYWYRQAAGRGLQLLFYSVGIGQISSEVPQNLSASRPQDRQFILSSKKLLLSDSGFYLCAWRRSRYGYTFGSGTRLTVV.

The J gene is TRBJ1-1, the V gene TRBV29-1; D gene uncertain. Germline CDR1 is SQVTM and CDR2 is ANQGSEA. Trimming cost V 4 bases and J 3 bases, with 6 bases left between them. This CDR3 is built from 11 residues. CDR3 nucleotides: TGCAGCGTTGTTGCGTACACTGAAGCTTTCTTT. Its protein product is CSVVAYTEAFF. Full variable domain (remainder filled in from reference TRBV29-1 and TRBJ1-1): SAVISQKPSRDICQRGTSLTIQCQVDSQVTMMFWYRQQPGQSLTLIATANQGSEATYESGFVIDKFPISRPNLTFSTLTVSNMSPEDSSIYLCSVVAYTEAFFGQGTRLTVV.

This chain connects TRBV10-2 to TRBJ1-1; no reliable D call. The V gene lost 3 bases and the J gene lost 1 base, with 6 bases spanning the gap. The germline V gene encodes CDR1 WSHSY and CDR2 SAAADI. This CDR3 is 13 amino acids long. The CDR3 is CASSDTRNTEAFF. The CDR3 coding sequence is TGCGCCAGCAGTGATACCAGGAACACTGAAGCTTTCTTT.

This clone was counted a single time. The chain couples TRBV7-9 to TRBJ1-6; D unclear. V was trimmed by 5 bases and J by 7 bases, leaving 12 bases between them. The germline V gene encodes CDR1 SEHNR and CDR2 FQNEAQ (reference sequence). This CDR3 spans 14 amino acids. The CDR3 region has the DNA TGTGCCAGCAGCCCCGGGTGGGTGAATTCACCCCTCCACTTT. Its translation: CASSPGWVNSPLHF.

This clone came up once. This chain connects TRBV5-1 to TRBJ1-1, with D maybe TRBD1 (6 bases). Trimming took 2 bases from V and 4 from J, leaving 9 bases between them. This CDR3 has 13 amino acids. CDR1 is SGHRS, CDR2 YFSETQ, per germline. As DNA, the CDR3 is TGCGCCAGCAGCTTACTAGGGGGCACTGAAGCTTTCTTT. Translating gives CASSLLGGTEAFF.